The rows below give T cell receptor beta chains drawn from one sample of a study of blood T cells in healthy people across ages. A single record per CDR3 protein comes from TCRdb applying MiXCR to the 5' RACE reads. The table includes some 900,000 distinct CDR3 sequences, 48% detected once. The sequencing sample was made of blood. The receptors shown here come from a man aged 25-45 years in good health. Both conserved end residues are part of each CDR3. Each record gives: D gene, J gene, clone size, V gene, CDR3 DNA, CDR3 protein. The D gene is left open where the match is weak. Clone size is given for some rows only: seen once, a few or many times, or a class if the clone is expanded.

>TRBD1|TRBJ2-3|NA|TRBV3-1
TGTGCCAGCAGCGAACAGGGGGGAAGCACAGATACGCAGTATTTT
CASSEQGGSTDTQYF
>TRBD1|TRBJ2-7|few|TRBV4-2
TGTGCCAGCAGCCAAGTGCTCAAGGGAGACAGGGGCGGCTACGAGCAGTACTTC
CASSQVLKGDRGGYEQYF
>NA|TRBJ2-1|few|TRBV24-1
TGTGCCACCGGGGCCAGGGGCTACAATGAGCAGTTCTTC
CATGARGYNEQFF
>NA|TRBJ2-5|NA|TRBV20-1
TGCAGTACTTTTAGACAGGGAGGAGAGACCCAGTACTTC
CSTFRQGGETQYF
>NA|TRBJ2-2|NA|TRBV15
TGTGCCACCAGCTCGAGGACGGACACCGGGGAGCTGTTTTTT
CATSSRTDTGELFF
>TRBD1|TRBJ1-2|many|TRBV6-6
TGTGCCAGCAGTCCACGACAGGGAGACTATGGCTACACCTTC
CASSPRQGDYGYTF
>NA|TRBJ2-7|NA|TRBV5-6
TGTGCCAGCAGCTTGCGGGGGCTTGGCTACAATGAGCAGTACTTC
CASSLRGLGYNEQYF
>NA|TRBJ2-3|many|TRBV12-3/TRBV12-4
TGTGCCAGCAGTCCTGGGGATTCCACAGATACGCAGTATTTT
CASSPGDSTDTQYF
>NA|TRBJ2-2|NA|TRBV7-9
TGTGCCAGCAGCTCCAGCCAGACTAAACGGGGGCTCACCGGGGAGCTGTTTTTT
CASSSSQTKRGLTGELFF
>TRBD1|TRBJ2-6|NA|TRBV7-9
TGTGCCAGCAGCTTACGAAAATCAGGGGGCTCTGGGGCCAACGTCCTGACTTTC
CASSLRKSGGSGANVLTF
>NA|TRBJ1-4|NA|TRBV2
TGTACCAGCAGCGGAGGGAAGAATGAAAAACTGTTTTTT
CTSSGGKNEKLFF
>TRBD1|TRBJ2-1|NA|TRBV6-1
TGTGCCAGCCTTGGACAGGGGAGGGAGAGGAAGCAGTTCTTC
CASLGQGRERKQFF
>TRBD1|TRBJ1-2|NA|TRBV18
TGTGCCAGCGCGAATCAGGGGGCGATCTATGGCTACACCTTC
CASANQGAIYGYTF
>TRBD1|TRBJ2-7|few|TRBV4-2
TGTGCCAGCAGCCCCGCGCGAGGACAGGGAACCTACGAGCAGTACTTC
CASSPARGQGTYEQYF
>TRBD1|TRBJ2-7|NA|TRBV12-3/TRBV12-4
TGTGCCAGCAGTCAAAAAGGACAGGGCCCCTACGAGCAGTACTTC
CASSQKGQGPYEQYF
>NA|TRBJ2-4|once|TRBV27
TGTGCCAGCAGTTCCACGACCTTAGCCAGGGGAAACATTCAGTACTTC
CASSSTTLARGNIQYF
>NA|TRBJ2-7|NA|TRBV6-1
TGTGCCAGCGATATTCAAGGACCGCCCTACGAGCAGTACTTC
CASDIQGPPYEQYF
>NA|TRBJ2-7|NA|TRBV5-1
TGCGCCAGCAGCCATTCGAGGGGCGCAGAATACAATGAGCAGTACTTC
CASSHSRGAEYNEQYF
>NA|TRBJ1-4|NA|TRBV27
TGTGCCAGCAGTTTATTATCGGGGCAGGATGAAAAACTGTTTTTT
CASSLLSGQDEKLFF
>NA|TRBJ1-2|NA|TRBV20-1
TGCAGTGCTAGAGACACTTACCATGGCTACACCTTC
CSARDTYHGYTF
>TRBD2|TRBJ2-1|once|TRBV10-3
TGTGCCATCAGTGAGTCGATAGCGGGGGGTTCGGATGAGCAGTTCTTC
CAISESIAGGSDEQFF
>TRBD1|TRBJ2-7|few|TRBV5-1
TGCGCCAGCAGCTGGCCCGGGACAGGAGAGAACGAGCAGTACTTC
CASSWPGTGENEQYF
>TRBD1|TRBJ1-2|NA|TRBV10-3
TGTGCCTCGGACAGGGGTGATTTCGATGGCTACACCTTC
CASDRGDFDGYTF
>TRBD1|TRBJ1-2|NA|TRBV3-1
TGTGCCAGCAGCCCTAACCCGGGACAGGGCCACTATGGCTACACCTTC
CASSPNPGQGHYGYTF
>NA|TRBJ2-3|few|TRBV20-1
TGCAGTGCTAGAGAGCCCGTTGTAGTCACAGATACGCAGTATTTT
CSAREPVVVTDTQYF
>NA|TRBJ1-1|NA|TRBV7-9
TGTGCCAGCAGCTTACTGGCTGAGGGGAAGAACACTGAAGCTTTCTTT
CASSLLAEGKNTEAFF
>TRBD1|TRBJ1-1|once|TRBV6-2/TRBV6-3
TGTGCCAGCAGACCCCCCGGAAGGGGGCGAGGAGGTTATGAAGCTTTCTTT
CASRPPGRGRGGYEAFF
>TRBD1|TRBJ2-1|NA|TRBV29-1
TGCAGCGTTGAGTTCCGGGCGCAGACAGGGGCTGAGAATGAGCAGTTCTTC
CSVEFRAQTGAENEQFF
>NA|TRBJ1-5|NA|TRBV3-1
TGTGCCAGCAGCCAAGAGGATGGGCAGGGCAGCAATCAGCCCCAGCATTTT
CASSQEDGQGSNQPQHF
>NA|TRBJ2-6|NA|TRBV7-2
TGTGCCAGCAGCTCCCAGGTTAGCTCTGGGGCCAACGTCCTGACTTTC
CASSSQVSSGANVLTF
>NA|TRBJ2-4|NA|TRBV12-3/TRBV12-4
TGTGCCAGCAGTCCACCAGGGTGGACGAACATTCAGTACTTC
CASSPPGWTNIQYF
>TRBD2|TRBJ2-1|NA|TRBV4-3
TGCGCCAGCAGCCGGTATAGCGGGGGGGCGAACAATGAGCAGTTCTTC
CASSRYSGGANNEQFF
>NA|TRBJ2-7|NA|TRBV28
TGTGCCAGCAGTTCGGGTCAATCGGGCTACGAGCGGTACTTC
CASSSGQSGYERYF
>NA|TRBJ2-1|NA|TRBV7-2
TGTGCCAGCAGCTCAGGACTGGCCTACAATGAGCAGTTCTTC
CASSSGLAYNEQFF
>NA|TRBJ2-1|NA|TRBV2
TGTGCCAGCAGTGAAGCTGGGGCGAGGGGTTACAATGAGCAGTTCTTC
CASSEAGARGYNEQFF
>TRBD1|TRBJ2-7|NA|TRBV7-9
TGTGCCAGCAGCTTAGGAGCCCCCGGGACAGCCTCCTACGAGCAGTACTTC
CASSLGAPGTASYEQYF
>NA|TRBJ2-7|few|TRBV5-1
TGCGCCAGCAGCTTGGAGACAGCTATCTCCTACGAGCAGTACTTC
CASSLETAISYEQYF
>TRBD2|TRBJ2-3|few|TRBV6-2/TRBV6-3
TGTGCCAGCAGTTCGGGACTAGCGATAGATACGCAGTATTTT
CASSSGLAIDTQYF
>NA|TRBJ2-7|once|TRBV29-1
TGCAGCGTTCAGCCCCAACAGGCCTCCTACGAGCAGTACTTC
CSVQPQQASYEQYF
>TRBD1|TRBJ2-7|few|TRBV4-2
TGTGCCAGCAGCCAAGGATCAGGACAGGGAACGTTCGAGCAGTACTTC
CASSQGSGQGTFEQYF
>NA|TRBJ2-6|few|TRBV10-1
TGCGCCAGCAGTGAGGAGCACAGTCAGACTGGGGCCAACGTCCTGACTTTC
CASSEEHSQTGANVLTF
>NA|TRBJ2-1|few|TRBV7-9
TGTGCCAGCAGCACTTCGACGGGCTCGGCTCCAAATGAGCAGTTCTTC
CASSTSTGSAPNEQFF
>TRBD1|TRBJ2-7|NA|TRBV6-1
TGTGCCAGCAGCGGACAGGGGCCCGCCTACGAGCAGTACTTC
CASSGQGPAYEQYF
>NA|TRBJ1-5|few|TRBV25-1
TGTGCCAGCAGTGACAGGGCTTATAGCAATCAGCCCCAGCATTTT
CASSDRAYSNQPQHF
>NA|TRBJ1-1|NA|TRBV6-5
TGTGCCAGCAGCCTATCGGTAGGAACGAACACTGAAGCTTTCTTT
CASSLSVGTNTEAFF
>NA|TRBJ2-3|NA|TRBV12-3/TRBV12-4
TGTGCCAGCAGAACAGAGACAGTGAAATCAGATGTGCAGTATTTT
CASRTETVKSDVQYF
>NA|TRBJ2-1|NA|TRBV4-1
TGCGCCAGCAGCCAAGGCCCCTCGGGGAGGGGGGGTTACAATGAGCAGTTCTTC
CASSQGPSGRGGYNEQFF
>TRBD2|TRBJ2-1|NA|TRBV29-1
TGCAGCGTTAGAATCTGGACTAGTGCGTATGAGCAGTTCTTC
CSVRIWTSAYEQFF
>TRBD2|TRBJ2-3|few|TRBV7-2
TGTGCCAGCAGCCGCGCTAGCGGGGGCACAGATACGCAGTATTTT
CASSRASGGTDTQYF
>NA|TRBJ1-2|NA|TRBV7-6
TGTGCCAGCAGCCCCCGGGCCGAAAACTATGGCTACACCTTC
CASSPRAENYGYTF
>NA|TRBJ1-5|few|TRBV2
TGTGCCAGCAGTGAATATAGTCAGCCCCAGCATTTT
CASSEYSQPQHF
>NA|TRBJ2-1|NA|TRBV15
TGTGCCACCAGTATTTATCACGGGGGGCCCTACAATGAGCAGTTCTTC
CATSIYHGGPYNEQFF
>NA|TRBJ2-3|NA|TRBV5-4
TGTGCCACAAGGGATCGAGAAGGGTTCACAGATACGCAGTATTTT
CATRDREGFTDTQYF
>NA|TRBJ1-4|NA|TRBV6-4
TGTGCCAGCAGTGAACGTAGCGGGATGGCTAATGAAAAACTGTTTTTT
CASSERSGMANEKLFF
>NA|TRBJ2-1|few|TRBV3-1
TGTGCCAGCAGCCAATTTAGCATGAATGAGCAGTTCTTC
CASSQFSMNEQFF
>NA|TRBJ2-4|NA|TRBV6-1
TGTGCCAGCAGCGACCCCCAGGGACTGAAAAACATTCAGTACTTC
CASSDPQGLKNIQYF
>NA|TRBJ2-3|few|TRBV5-6
TGTGCCAGCAGCTTGGGAATAATGACAGATACGCAGTATTTT
CASSLGIMTDTQYF